The T cell receptor (beta chain) described here comes from a study of Ad26.COV2.S vaccination and SARS-CoV-2 variants (dated by TCRdb to about 2021). General notes on the study: Vaccine-arm donors were drawn from COV1001, a multicentre, randomized, double-blind, placebo-controlled phase I-IIa trial of Ad26.COV2.S in healthy adults. Dosing of Ad26.COV2.S was intramuscular, at either 5x10^10 or 1x10^11 viral particles, delivered as one shot or as two shots spaced 56 days apart. The specificity and breadth of SARS-CoV-2-reactive T cell receptors after Ad26.COV2.S vaccination were assessed by TCRbeta repertoire sequencing. A total of around 32 samples were included in the TCR-sequenced set, comprising some 20 Ad26.COV2.S vaccine recipients, 5 placebo recipients and 8 SARS-CoV-2 convalescent individuals. Trial participants were randomized into five groups of five: low-dose or high-dose Ad26.COV2.S given once or twice, or placebo on both occasions. Blinding of investigators to trial group allocation was maintained during experiments and outcome assessment. The paper's findings and limits, for the study overall: After vaccination, spike-specific CD8+ and CD4+ T cell responses were reported to show substantial breadth. Ad26.COV2.S recipients had higher spike-specific TCR breadth than placebo recipients (P = 0.0014). The study lacked the statistical power to compare responses across vaccine doses or regimens. Vaccine and placebo recipients had comparable non-spike TCR breadth, which fits with the vaccine containing only spike. According to the authors, total T cell responses may have been underestimated by the TCR breadth and depth analyses.

The treatment or condition label on this specimen signifies: 15 to 20 received Ad26.COV2.S at low or high dose, single or two shots; about 5 received placebo; per-sample allocation not given. Repertoires of vaccine and placebo recipients were sequenced from samples collected on day 63 after the first injection. In Cohort 1b, roughly 26 adults aged 18-55 years were enrolled at a single site in Boston, USA, between 29 July and 7 August 2020. As a vaccine, Ad26.COV2.S was a replication-incompetent adenovirus type 26 vector that expressed a prefusion-stabilized SARS-CoV-2 spike protein derived from the original Wuhan strain. About this clone: Which antigen it targets is not known. One base away there is no much larger clone; base qualities are not given.

The immunoSEQ Assay was the method used to sequence TCRbeta CDR3 regions. After extraction, genomic DNA underwent amplification by bias-controlled multiplex PCR, followed by high-throughput sequencing. For the original study's pipeline: To quantify the absolute abundance of each unique TCRbeta CDR3 region, sequences were collapsed and filtered. T cell fraction was estimated by normalization of TCRbeta template counts to usable DNA, with usable DNA being measured through amplification of reference genes present in all nucleated cells. Repertoire TCRs were annotated as SARS-CoV-2-specific when V gene, CDR3 amino acid sequence and J gene were exactly matched to a known reactive TCR set. The reference SARS-CoV-2 TCR set was derived from MIRA and filtered for enrichment in COVID-19-positive ImmuneCODE repertoires, a step that removed public or cross-reactive TCRs. Using the MIRA antigens, annotated TCRs were further analysed by specific ORF or by position within an ORF. Breadth was defined as the number of annotated unique rearrangements divided by the total number of unique productive rearrangements, and depth was defined as the summed frequency of the annotated unique rearrangements. Two-sided Wilcoxon rank-sum tests were used to compare TCR breadth between groups. The immuneACCESS repertoire file appears here via TCRdb, limited to in-frame rearrangements. These files lack a portion of the clones; in checked studies, under half of the deficit traces to unresolved V genes, and the cause of the others is not known. V and J calls and clone size are as listed in that table; D and trimming were resolved from the DNA. This sample gives over 400,000 clones in total; about nine tenths of them show up just once. About 1.7% of the sample goes to the ten largest clones.

According to the germline V gene, CDR1 reads SNHLY and CDR2 reads FYNNEI. Germline trimming amounts to 7 bases on V and 6 bases on J, with 4 as the count of junction bases outside the gene matches. Inclusive of the bounding cysteine and phenylalanine, the CDR3 is 12 residues long. Only the CDR3 DNA stays, 36 bases, in frame from base 1. The sample consisted of peripheral blood, taken in a trial of Ad26.COV2.S vaccine versus placebo. The clonotype comes from a person between 18 and 65 years old who received the Ad26.COV2.S COVID-19 vaccine or a placebo. The chain uses TRBV2 and TRBJ2-3, with 7 central nucleotides matching TRBD2. In nucleotide form, the sequence is TGTGCCAGCATGCGGGGGAGGGATACGCAGTATTTT. Its product reads: CASMRGRDTQYF.